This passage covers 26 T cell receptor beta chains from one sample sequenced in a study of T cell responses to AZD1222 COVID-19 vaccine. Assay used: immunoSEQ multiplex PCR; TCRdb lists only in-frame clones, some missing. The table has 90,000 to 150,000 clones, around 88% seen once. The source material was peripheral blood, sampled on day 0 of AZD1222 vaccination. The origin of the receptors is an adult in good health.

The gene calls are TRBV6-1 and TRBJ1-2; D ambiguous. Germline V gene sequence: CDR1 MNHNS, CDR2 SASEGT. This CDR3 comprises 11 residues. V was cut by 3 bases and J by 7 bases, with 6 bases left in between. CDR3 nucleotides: TGTGCCAGCAGTGACGGGGTTGGCTACACCTTC. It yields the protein CASSDGVGYTF.

The CDR3: CASSGMGSNGNPYEQYF. The CDR3 coding sequence is TGTGCCAGCAGCGGCATGGGGTCAAACGGAAACCCCTACGAGCAGTACTTC. The chain has TRBV7-8 and TRBJ2-7; D gene unclear. The CDR3 contains 17 residues. V was trimmed by 5 bases and J by 2 bases, leaving 22 bases between them. Germline V lookup: CDR1 SGHVS, CDR2 FQNEAQ.

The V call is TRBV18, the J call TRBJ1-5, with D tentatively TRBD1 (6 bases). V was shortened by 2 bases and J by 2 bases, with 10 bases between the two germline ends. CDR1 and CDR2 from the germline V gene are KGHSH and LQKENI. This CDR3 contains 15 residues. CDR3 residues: CASSPTGLGNQPQHF. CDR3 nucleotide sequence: TGTGCCAGCTCACCAACAGGGCTCGGCAATCAGCCCCAGCATTTT.

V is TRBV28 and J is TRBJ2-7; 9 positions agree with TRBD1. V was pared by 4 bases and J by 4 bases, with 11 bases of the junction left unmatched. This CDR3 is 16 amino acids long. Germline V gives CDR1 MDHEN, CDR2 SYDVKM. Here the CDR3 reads CASSSPGQGLVYEQYF. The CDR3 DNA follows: TGTGCCAGCAGTTCCCCGGGACAGGGCCTCGTTTACGAGCAGTACTTC.

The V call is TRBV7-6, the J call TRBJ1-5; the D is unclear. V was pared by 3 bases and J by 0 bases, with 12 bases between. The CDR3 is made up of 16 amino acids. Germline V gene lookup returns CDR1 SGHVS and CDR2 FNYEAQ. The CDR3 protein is CASSFGPQSSNQPQHF. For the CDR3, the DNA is TGTGCCAGCAGCTTCGGACCTCAAAGTAGCAATCAGCCCCAGCATTTT.

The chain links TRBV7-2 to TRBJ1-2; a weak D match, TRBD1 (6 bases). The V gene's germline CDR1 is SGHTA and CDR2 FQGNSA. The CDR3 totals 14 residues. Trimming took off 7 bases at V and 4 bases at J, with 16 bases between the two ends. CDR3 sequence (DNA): TGTGCCAGCACTCCGCGGCAGGGGAGCTATGGCTACACCTTC. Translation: CASTPRQGSYGYTF. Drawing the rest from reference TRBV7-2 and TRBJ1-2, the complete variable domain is GAGVSQSPSNKVTEKGKDVELRCDPISGHTALYWYRQSLGQGLEFLIYFQGNSAPDKSGLPSDRFSAERTGGSVSTLTIQRTQQEDSAVYLCASTPRQGSYGYTFGSGTRLTVV.

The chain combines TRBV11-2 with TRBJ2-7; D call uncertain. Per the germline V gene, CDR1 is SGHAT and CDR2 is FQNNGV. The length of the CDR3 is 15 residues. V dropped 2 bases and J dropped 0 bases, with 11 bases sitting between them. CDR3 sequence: CASSLSPMSSYEQYF. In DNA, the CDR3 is TGTGCCAGCAGCTTATCCCCGATGAGCTCCTACGAGCAGTACTTC.

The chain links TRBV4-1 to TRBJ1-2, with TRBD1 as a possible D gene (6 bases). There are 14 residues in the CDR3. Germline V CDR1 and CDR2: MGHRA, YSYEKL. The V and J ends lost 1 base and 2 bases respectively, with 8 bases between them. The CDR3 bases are TGCGCCAGCAGCCAAGCAGGGGTAAACTATGGCTACACCTTC. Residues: CASSQAGVNYGYTF.

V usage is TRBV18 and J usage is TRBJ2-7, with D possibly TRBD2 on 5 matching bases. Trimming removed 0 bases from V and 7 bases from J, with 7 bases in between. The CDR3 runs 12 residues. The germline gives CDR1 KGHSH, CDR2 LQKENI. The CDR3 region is CASSPPRVEQYF. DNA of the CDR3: TGTGCCAGCTCACCACCGCGGGTGGAGCAGTACTTC.

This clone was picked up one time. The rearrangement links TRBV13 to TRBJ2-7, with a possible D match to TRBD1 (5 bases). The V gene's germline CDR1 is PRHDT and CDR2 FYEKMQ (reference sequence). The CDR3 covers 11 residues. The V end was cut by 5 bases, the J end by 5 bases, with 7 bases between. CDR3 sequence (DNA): TGTGCCAGCAGCCCAGGGCACGAGCAGTACTTC. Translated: CASSPGHEQYF.

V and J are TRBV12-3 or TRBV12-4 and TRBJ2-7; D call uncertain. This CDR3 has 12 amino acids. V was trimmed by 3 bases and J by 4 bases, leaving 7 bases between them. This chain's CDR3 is CASSFGRYEQYF. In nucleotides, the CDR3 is TGTGCCAGCAGTTTCGGGCGGTACGAGCAGTACTTC.

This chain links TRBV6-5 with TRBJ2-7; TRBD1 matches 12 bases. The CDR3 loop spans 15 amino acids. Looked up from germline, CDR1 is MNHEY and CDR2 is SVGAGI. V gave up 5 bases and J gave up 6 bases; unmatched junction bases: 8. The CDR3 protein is CASSITGQGASEQYF. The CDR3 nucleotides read TGTGCCAGCAGTATAACGGGACAGGGGGCGAGCGAGCAGTACTTC.

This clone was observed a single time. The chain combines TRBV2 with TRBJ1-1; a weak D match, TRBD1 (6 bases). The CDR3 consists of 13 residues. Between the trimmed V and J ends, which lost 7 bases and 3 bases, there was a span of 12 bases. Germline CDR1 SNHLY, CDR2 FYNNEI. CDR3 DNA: TGTGCCAGCAATCGGGACATATACACTGAAGCTTTCTTT. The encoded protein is CASNRDIYTEAFF.

The CDR3 DNA follows: TGTGCCAGCAGCTCCGCAATGAACACTGAAGCTTTCTTT. Residues: CASSSAMNTEAFF. The chain joins TRBV7-2 to TRBJ1-1, with D unclear. V lost 4 bases, J lost 0 bases, and 6 bases lay in between. The CDR3 loop spans 13 amino acids. Germline V gene lookup returns CDR1 SGHTA and CDR2 FQGNSA.

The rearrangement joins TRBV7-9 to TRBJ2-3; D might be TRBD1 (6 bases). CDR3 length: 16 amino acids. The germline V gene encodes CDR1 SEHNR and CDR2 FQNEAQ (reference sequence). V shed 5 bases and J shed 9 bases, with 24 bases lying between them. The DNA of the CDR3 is TGTGCCAGCAGCGACCGACAGGATTTCTCTACAAAAACGCAGTATTTT. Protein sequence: CASSDRQDFSTKTQYF. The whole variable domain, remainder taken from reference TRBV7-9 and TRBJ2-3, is DTGVSQNPRHKITKRGQNVTFRCDPISEHNRLYWYRQTLGQGPEFLTYFQNEAQLEKSRLLSDRFSAERPKGSFSTLEIQRTEQGDSAMYLCASSDRQDFSTKTQYFGPGTRLTVL.

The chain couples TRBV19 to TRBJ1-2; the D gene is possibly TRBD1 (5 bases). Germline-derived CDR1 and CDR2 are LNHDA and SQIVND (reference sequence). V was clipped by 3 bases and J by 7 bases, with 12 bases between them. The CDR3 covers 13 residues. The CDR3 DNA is TGTGCCAGTAGTATCGGGGCCCAGATTGGCTACACCTTC. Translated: CASSIGAQIGYTF. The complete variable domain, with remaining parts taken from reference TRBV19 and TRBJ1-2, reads DGGITQSPKYLFRKEGQNVTLSCEQNLNHDAMYWYRQDPGQGLRLIYYSQIVNDFQKGDIAEGYSVSREKKESFPLTVTSAQKNPTAFYLCASSIGAQIGYTFGSGTRLTVV.

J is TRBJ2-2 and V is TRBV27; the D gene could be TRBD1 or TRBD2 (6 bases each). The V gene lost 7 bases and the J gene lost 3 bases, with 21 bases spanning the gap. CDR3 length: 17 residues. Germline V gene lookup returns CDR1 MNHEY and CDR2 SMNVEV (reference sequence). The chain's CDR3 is CASISFWGAGDTGELFF. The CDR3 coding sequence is TGTGCCAGCATTAGTTTCTGGGGGGCAGGGGACACCGGGGAGCTGTTTTTT.

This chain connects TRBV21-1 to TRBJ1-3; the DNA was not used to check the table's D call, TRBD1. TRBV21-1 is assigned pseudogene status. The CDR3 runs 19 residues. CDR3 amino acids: CASSIPGRKQDRSGNTIYF. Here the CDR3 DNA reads TGTGCCAGCAGCATACCAGGAAGAAAACAGGACCGCTCTGGAAACACCATATATTTT.

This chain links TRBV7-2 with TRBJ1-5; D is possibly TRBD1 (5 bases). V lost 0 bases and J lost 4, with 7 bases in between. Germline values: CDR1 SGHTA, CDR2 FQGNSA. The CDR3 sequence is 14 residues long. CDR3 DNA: TGTGCCAGCAGCTTAGCGAGGGGAAATCAGCCCCAGCATTTT. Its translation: CASSLARGNQPQHF.

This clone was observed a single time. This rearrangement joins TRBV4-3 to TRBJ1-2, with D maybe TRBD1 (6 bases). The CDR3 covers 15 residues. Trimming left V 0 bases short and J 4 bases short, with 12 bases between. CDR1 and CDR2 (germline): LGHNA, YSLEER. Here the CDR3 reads CASSQDWTVRYGYTF. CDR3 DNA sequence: TGCGCCAGCAGCCAAGACTGGACAGTCCGCTATGGCTACACCTTC.

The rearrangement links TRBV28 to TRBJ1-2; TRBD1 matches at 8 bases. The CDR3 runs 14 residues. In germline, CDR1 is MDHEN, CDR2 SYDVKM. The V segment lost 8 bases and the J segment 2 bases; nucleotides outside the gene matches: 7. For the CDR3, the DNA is TGTGCCAGCGGACAGGGAACCACCAACTATGGCTACACCTTC. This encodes CASGQGTTNYGYTF.

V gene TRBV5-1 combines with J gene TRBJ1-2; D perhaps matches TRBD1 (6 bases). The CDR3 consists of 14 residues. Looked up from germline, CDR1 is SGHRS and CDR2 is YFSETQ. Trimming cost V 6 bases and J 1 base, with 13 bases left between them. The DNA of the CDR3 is TGCGCCAGCAAGCAGGGGATAGGTAACTATGGCTACACCTTC. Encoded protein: CASKQGIGNYGYTF.

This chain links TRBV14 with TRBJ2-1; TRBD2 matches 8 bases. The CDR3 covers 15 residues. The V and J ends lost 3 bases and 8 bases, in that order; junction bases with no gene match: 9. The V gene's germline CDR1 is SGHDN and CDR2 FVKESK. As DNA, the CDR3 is TGTGCCAGCAGCCATCCGGGACTAGATACCCATGAGCAGTTCTTC. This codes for CASSHPGLDTHEQFF.

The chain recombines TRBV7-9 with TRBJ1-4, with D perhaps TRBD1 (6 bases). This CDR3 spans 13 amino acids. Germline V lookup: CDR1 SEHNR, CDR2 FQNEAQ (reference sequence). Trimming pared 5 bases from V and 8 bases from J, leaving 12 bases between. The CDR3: CASSESGEEKLFF. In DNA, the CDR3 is TGTGCCAGCAGCGAGTCAGGGGAAGAAAAACTGTTTTTT.

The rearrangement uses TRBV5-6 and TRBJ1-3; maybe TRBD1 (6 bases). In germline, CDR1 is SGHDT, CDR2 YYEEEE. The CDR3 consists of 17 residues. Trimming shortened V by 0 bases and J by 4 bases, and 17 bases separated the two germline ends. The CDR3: CASSLGATRGSGNTIYF. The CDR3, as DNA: TGTGCCAGCAGCTTGGGGGCAACCAGGGGATCAGGAAACACCATATATTTT.

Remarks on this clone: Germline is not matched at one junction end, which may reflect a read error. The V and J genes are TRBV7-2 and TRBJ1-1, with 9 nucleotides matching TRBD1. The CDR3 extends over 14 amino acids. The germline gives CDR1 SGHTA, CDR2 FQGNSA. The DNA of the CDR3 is TGTGCCAGCAACTTACAGGGGGCGGGCACTGAAGCTTTCTTT. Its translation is CASNLQGAGTEAFF.